The 26 T cell receptor beta chains below come from one sample, sequenced in a study of breast tumors, draining lymph nodes, adjacent tissues (dated by TCRdb to the mid-2010s). The lymph node samples were taken from the axillary draining lymph nodes of breast cancer patients. Receptor libraries were prepared by multiplex PCR. The sequencer was an Illumina HiSeq 2000. TCRdb took the public reads, trimmed them with fastp at Q25, ran MiXCR for clone calling and kept in-frame beta chains. Each record represents a unique CDR3 protein, reported with the most common genes and DNA among its rows. The sample table lists a few hundred thousand distinct CDR3 sequences, under 35% of them with a count of one. The ten largest clones take up 3.6% of the sample. Source material: axillary lymph node tissue. Every receptor here comes from a female donor with breast cancer. Some clones in this sample may be carry-over from other donors' samples.

The chain employs TRBV10-2 and TRBJ2-1; 9 nucleotides align to TRBD1. With V trimmed by 4 bases and J by 1 base, 8 bases remained unmatched. The CDR3 runs to 17 residues. From germline, CDR1 is WSHSY and CDR2 SAAADI. The CDR3 loop is CASSGRTGVKSYNEQFF. CDR3 bases: TGCGCCAGCAGTGGAAGGACAGGGGTAAAGTCCTACAATGAGCAGTTCTTC.

This clonotype showed up many times. This chain uses TRBV19 with TRBJ2-1; 7 nucleotides line up with TRBD2. CDR1 is LNHDA, CDR2 SQIVND, per germline (reference sequence). Losses at the gene ends were 5 bases for V and 7 bases for J; bases not matched to a gene: 5. The CDR3 extends over 13 amino acids. CDR3 DNA sequence: TGTGCCAGTAGTGTCTGGGGGGGAAATGAGCAGTTCTTC. This encodes CASSVWGGNEQFF. Supplemented by reference TRBV19 and TRBJ2-1, the full variable domain reads DGGITQSPKYLFRKEGQNVTLSCEQNLNHDAMYWYRQDPGQGLRLIYYSQIVNDFQKGDIAEGYSVSREKKESFPLTVTSAQKNPTAFYLCASSVWGGNEQFFGPGTRLTVL.

The V gene is TRBV7-9, the J gene TRBJ1-6, with 9 positions matching TRBD1. This CDR3 is 15 amino acids long. The J segment lost 5 bases and the V segment lost 4 bases, leaving 3 bases of the junction unmatched. CDR1 and CDR2 (germline): SEHNR, FQNEAQ (reference sequence). The CDR3 protein is CASSSQGADNSPLHF. The CDR3 bases are TGTGCCAGCAGCTCACAGGGGGCCGATAATTCACCCCTCCACTTT.

In this sample, this clonotype turned up many times. A read error may account for a junction end that differs from germline. The chain joins TRBV7-7 to TRBJ2-1; 9 nucleotides line up with TRBD1. The CDR3 length is 16 residues. Per the germline V gene, CDR1 is SSHAT and CDR2 is FNYEAQ (reference sequence). The CDR3 region is CASSYSDRGLINEQFF. The CDR3 DNA sequence: TGTGCTAGCAGCTATTCGGACAGGGGTCTAATCAATGAGCAGTTCTTC.

In its sample, this clonotype was seen many times. This chain uses TRBV25-1 with TRBJ2-2; 8 bases fit TRBD2. The CDR3 is 15 amino acids. Germline trimming cut 10 bases from V and 6 bases from J; bases unmatched to any gene: 13. CDR1 and CDR2 (germline): MGHDK, SYGVNS. Written as DNA, the CDR3 is TGTGCCACGCAGCCCGGGGGGGGCTCCGCCGGGGAGCTGTTTTTT. Its protein is CATQPGGGSAGELFF.

The chain couples TRBV5-4 to TRBJ2-3, with 10 bases that match TRBD2. The CDR3 contains 14 residues. From germline, CDR1 is SGHNT and CDR2 YYREEE (reference sequence). J gave up 5 bases and V 4 bases, and 4 bases lay outside the gene matches. CDR3 bases: TGTGCCAGCAGCCAGCGGGGGGGCCTAGATACGCAGTATTTT. This codes for CASSQRGGLDTQYF.

This clonotype was seen only a few times. The rearrangement uses TRBV7-2 and TRBJ1-1, with D hard to call. The V end lost 1 base, the J end lost 7 bases, and 16 bases lay between the germline ends. Germline loops: CDR1 SGHTA, CDR2 FQGNSA. This CDR3 has 15 residues. CDR3 in amino acids: CASSLERTDASEAFF. The CDR3 bases are TGTGCCAGCAGCTTAGAAAGGACCGACGCCAGTGAAGCTTTCTTT.

This clonotype was counted between two and nine times. The chain couples TRBV9 to TRBJ1-1; weak D call: TRBD1 (6 bases). In germline, CDR1 is SGDLS, CDR2 YYNGEE. The CDR3 runs 15 residues. Trimming took 2 bases from V and 0 from J, leaving 11 bases between them. The CDR3 here is CASSVTGTLNTEAFF. DNA of the CDR3: TGTGCCAGCAGCGTCACCGGGACACTGAACACTGAAGCTTTCTTT.

The genes are TRBV9 and TRBJ1-1; D may be TRBD1 (6 bases). Trimming shortened V by 0 bases and J by 1 base, and 10 bases separated the two germline ends. The CDR3 contains 15 residues. The germline V gene has CDR1 SGDLS and CDR2 YYNGEE. As DNA, the CDR3 is TGTGCCAGCAGCGTAGGGGGACATCGGAACACTGAAGCTTTCTTT. This gives the protein CASSVGGHRNTEAFF. Based on the CDR3 plus reference TRBV9 and TRBJ1-1, the full variable domain is DSGVTQTPKHLITATGQRVTLRCSPRSGDLSVYWYQQSLDQGLQFLIQYYNGEERAKGNILERFSAQQFPDLHSELNLSSLELGDSALYFCASSVGGHRNTEAFFGQGTRLTVV.

The genes are TRBV6-1 and TRBJ1-5, with TRBD1 as a possible D gene (5 bases). This CDR3 has 14 amino acids. From germline, CDR1 is MNHNS and CDR2 SASEGT. V shed 11 bases and J shed 7 bases, with 21 bases lying between them. The CDR3 DNA reads TGTGCCGGCAAGGGACTCCGGTCGGTCCAGCCCCAGCATTTT. Protein: CAGKGLRSVQPQHF.

This clonotype was recorded many times. The chain links TRBV6-5 to TRBJ1-6, with D possibly matching TRBD1 (5 bases). V was clipped by 8 bases and J by 4 bases, with 12 bases between them. The CDR3 has 14 residues. From germline, CDR1 is MNHEY and CDR2 SVGAGI. The CDR3 region is CASQGGEYNSPLHF. The CDR3 DNA reads as TGTGCCAGCCAGGGCGGGGAATATAATTCACCCCTCCACTTT.

Worth noting for this clonotype: A much larger clone is a single base away; this may be a read error. The gene calls are TRBV4-2 and TRBJ2-1; tentatively, D is TRBD1 (6 bases). There are 14 residues in the CDR3. V was pared by 11 bases and J by 4 bases, with 18 bases between. Germline V gene lookup returns CDR1 LGHNA and CDR2 YNFKEQ. CDR3 region: CAGNPGQTYNEQFF. The CDR3 bases are TGTGCCGGCAACCCGGGACAAACTTACAATGAGCAGTTCTTC.

The gene calls are TRBV7-3 and TRBJ2-3, with D perhaps assigned TRBD1 or TRBD2 (6 bases each). V lost 11 bases, J lost 4 bases, and 22 bases lay in between. The CDR3 loop spans 15 amino acids. From germline, CDR1 is SGHTA and CDR2 FQGTGA. The CDR3 reads CAASGAENGADTQYF. The CDR3, as DNA: TGTGCCGCCTCGGGGGCGGAGAATGGGGCAGATACGCAGTATTTT.

The chain uses TRBV20-1 and TRBJ1-2; D unclear. Germline-derived CDR1 and CDR2 are DFQATT and SNEGSKA (reference sequence). The CDR3 is made up of 14 amino acids. Trimming took off 3 bases at V and 11 bases at J, with 22 bases between the two ends. CDR3 nucleotides: TGCAGTGCTAGGGATCAGCGGGGAGAAGTCCTATACACCTTC. It codes for CSARDQRGEVLYTF.

This clonotype appeared many times. The gene calls are TRBV5-6 and TRBJ1-2, with 7 bases fitting TRBD1. V shed 3 bases, J shed 7 bases, and the junction held 6 bases outside the gene matches. The germline CDR1 and CDR2 sequences are SGHDT and YYEEEE. The CDR3 covers 13 residues. In DNA, the CDR3 is TGTGCCAGCAGCTGGGACAGACAATCTGGCTACACCTTC. This translates into CASSWDRQSGYTF.

This clonotype has a handful of counts. A much larger clone lies a single base off, so this may be a read error. The chain links TRBV20-1 to TRBJ2-1; D call uncertain. The V gene lost 4 bases and the J gene lost 9 bases, with 19 bases spanning the gap. From germline, CDR1 is DFQATT and CDR2 SNEGSKA (reference sequence). This CDR3 contains 14 residues. The CDR3 here is CSATDQKQATEQFF. The CDR3 region has the DNA TGCAGTGCTACCGACCAGAAACAAGCCACTGAGCAGTTCTTC.

As regards this clonotype: A much larger clone lies a single base off, so this may be a read error. The gene calls are TRBV11-2 and TRBJ2-1, with 9 bases fitting TRBD2. V lost 2 bases to trimming and J lost 7 bases; unmatched junction nucleotides: 6. Germline V gives CDR1 SGHAT, CDR2 FQNNGV. This CDR3 spans 15 amino acids. As DNA, the CDR3 is TGTGCCAGCAGCTTATTAGCGGGGGCTCCTAATGAGCAGTTCTTC. As protein: CASSLLAGAPNEQFF.

Of note for this clonotype: Since a much larger clone is just one base distant, this may be a read error. The chain recombines TRBV10-3 with TRBJ2-1; 8 nucleotides line up with TRBD2. CDR3 size: 16 residues. V lost 10 bases and J lost 2; bases outside the gene matches: 13. The germline V gene has CDR1 ENHRY and CDR2 SYGVKD. The CDR3 DNA follows: TGTGCCAGCAGCAGACGTACGGGGGGGCCCTACAATGAGCAGTTCTTC. Translated, it gives CASSRRTGGPYNEQFF.

This rearrangement joins TRBV2 to TRBJ1-2; D may be TRBD1 (5 bases). The CDR3 has 14 amino acids. Looked up from germline, CDR1 is SNHLY and CDR2 is FYNNEI. The V and J ends lost 0 bases and 9 bases respectively, with 14 bases between them. CDR3 bases: TGTGCCAGCAGTGAAGCAGGGGCTCTAACTCGCTACACCTTC. Translated, it gives CASSEAGALTRYTF.

This clonotype was found many times. The V and J genes are TRBV6-4 and TRBJ1-6, with 7 nucleotides matching TRBD1. The CDR3 runs to 17 residues. V lost 2 bases to trimming and J lost 2 bases; unmatched junction nucleotides: 6. Germline values: CDR1 MRHNA, CDR2 SNTAGT. CDR3 sequence reads: CASSDPRGEPYNSPLHF. Here the CDR3 DNA reads TGTGCCAGCAGTGACCCCAGGGGGGAACCCTATAATTCACCCCTCCACTTT.

The table lists this clonotype with many counts. The gene calls are TRBV6-6 and TRBJ1-4, with 7 bases aligning to TRBD1. The CDR3 sequence is 14 residues long. Germline CDR1 MNHNY, CDR2 SVGAGI (reference sequence). V lost 6 bases to trimming and J lost 8 bases; unmatched junction nucleotides: 9. CDR3 amino acids: CASSPTGLGEKLFF. Written as DNA, the CDR3 is TGTGCCAGCAGCCCGACAGGGCTTGGGGAAAAACTGTTTTTT.

This clonotype was recorded once. The J gene is TRBJ2-5, the V gene TRBV20-1; tentative D call: TRBD2 (5 bases). CDR1 DFQATT and CDR2 SNEGSKA come from the germline V gene (reference sequence). The V end was cut by 6 bases, the J end by 5 bases, with 10 bases between. The CDR3 length is 11 residues. CDR3 DNA: TGCAGTGCCCAAGCGGTGGAGACCCAGTACTTC. This sequence encodes CSAQAVETQYF.

Details on this clonotype: One end of the junction does not line up with germline, which may come from a read error. V and J are TRBV11-2 and TRBJ2-5; D is possibly TRBD1 or TRBD2 (5 bases each). Germline V gives CDR1 SGHAT, CDR2 FQNNGV. The CDR3 runs to 13 residues. The CDR3 loop is CASMGRDQEAQYF. CDR3 DNA: TGTGCCAGCATGGGTAGGGACCAAGAGGCCCAGTACTTC. The full variable domain, with the rest looked up from reference TRBV11-2 and TRBJ2-5, is EAGVAQSPRYKIIEKRQSVAFWCNPISGHATLYWYQQILGQGPKLLIQFQNNGVVDDSQLPKDRFSAERLKGVDSTLKIQPAKLEDSAVYLCASMGRDQEAQYFGPGTRLLVL.

This sequence joins TRBV24-1 and TRBJ1-5; a possible D gene is TRBD1 (5 bases). Germline V gene lookup returns CDR1 KGHDR and CDR2 SFDVKD. The CDR3 spans 17 residues. Trimming left V 6 bases short and J 2 bases short, with 19 bases between. CDR3 amino acids: CATSSTDKARGNQPQHF. The DNA of the CDR3 is TGTGCCACCAGTAGTACGGACAAGGCAAGAGGCAATCAGCCCCAGCATTTT.

This clonotype was observed a few times. The junction departs from the called germline gene at one end, perhaps through a read error. The CDR3 here is CASSLAWYDKLENPIYF. CDR3 nucleotides: TGTGCCAGCAGCTTGGCCTGGTATGACAAGCTTGAAAACCCCATATATTTT. The chain uses TRBV5-6 and TRBJ1-3; D remains ambiguous. Germline loops: CDR1 SGHDT, CDR2 YYEEEE. The CDR3 loop spans 17 amino acids.

The chain recombines TRBV5-1 with TRBJ1-1, with a weak D call TRBD1 (6 bases). The CDR3 has 13 amino acids. The germline gives CDR1 SGHRS, CDR2 YFSETQ. Trimming took 4 bases from V and 1 from J, leaving 8 bases between them. The CDR3 loop reads CASSVTGNTEAFF. CDR3 in DNA: TGCGCCAGCAGCGTGACAGGGAACACTGAAGCTTTCTTT.